The clone carrying this T cell receptor (beta chain) was seen only a few times. Its antigen is undetermined. These data belong to a study of STAT5B mutations in CD4+ large granular lymphocyte leukemia. Study observations and caveats: Main leukemic clonotypes were patient-specific, but under 30% appeared at low frequency elsewhere.

TCRdb's copy holds only in-frame clones and misses some; the assay was immunoSEQ multiplex PCR. The repertoire holds over 25,000 clones, with 70% to 75% as singletons. Input material: CD4+ T cells from blood buffy coats. This clonotype originated in a human donor in good health.

CDR3 coding DNA: TGCGCCAGCAGCCGGGAGGTAGACACTGAAGCTTTCTTT. Its protein product is CASSREVDTEAFF. This rearrangement joins TRBV5-1 to TRBJ1-1, with D hard to call. Per germline, CDR1 SGHRS and CDR2 YFSETQ. There are 13 residues in the CDR3. V lost 4 bases and J lost 3, with 10 bases in between.